These T cell receptor beta chains were read from a single sample in a study of blood T cell repertoires in COVID-19. Generated by immunoSEQ multiplex PCR, the TCRdb table keeps only in-frame clones and is missing some. Found here are more than 85,000 clones, more than 75% of them singletons; the top ten hold around 3%. Source material: peripheral blood. The receptors were gathered from a woman aged 50 to 60 with acute or convalescent COVID-19. CDR3s include the opening cysteine and the closing phenylalanine or tryptophan. Fields, in order: J gene, clone size, D gene, V gene, CDR3 DNA, CDR3 protein. A D gene is named only where the DNA matches it firmly. Part of the rows lack a size; the others show once, few, many or a class for expanded clones.

TRBJ2-2,.,TRBD2,TRBV30,TGTGCCTGGATCGGACTAGCGGTTCCGCAGGGGGGCGGGGAGCTGTTTTTT,CAWIGLAVPQGGGELFF
TRBJ1-4,.,.,TRBV7-5,TGTGTCAGAAGCTTCGACGGAGATGAAAAACTGTTTTTT,CVRSFDGDEKLFF
TRBJ1-4,.,.,TRBV11-2,TGTGCCAGCAGCGCCCGGGTCGATGGTGAAAAACTGTTTTTT,CASSARVDGEKLFF
TRBJ1-1,.,.,TRBV3-1/TRBV3-2,TGTGCCAGCAGCCAGGCGACAGGTGAAGCTTTCTTT,CASSQATGEAFF
TRBJ1-1,.,.,TRBV30,TGTGCCTGGAGTGTACAGTGGGCTGAAGCTTTCTTT,CAWSVQWAEAFF
TRBJ1-6,.,.,TRBV28,TGTGCCAGCAGTTTCGGGGGGGCTGGTACACCCCTCCACTTT,CASSFGGAGTPLHF
TRBJ2-7,.,.,TRBV12-3/TRBV12-4,TGTGCCAGCAGTTCAGACAGTTACGAGCAGTACTTC,CASSSDSYEQYF
TRBJ2-7,.,.,TRBV10-1,TGCGCCAGCAGTGAGTCGAGCAGGGACGAGCAGTACTTC,CASSESSRDEQYF
TRBJ1-6,.,TRBD1,TRBV30,TGTGCCTGGAGCCACAGGGGTTATTCACCCCTCCACTTT,CAWSHRGYSPLHF
TRBJ1-6,.,TRBD1,TRBV7-6,TGTGCCAGCAGCACACAGGGGGATAATTCACCCCTCCACTTT,CASSTQGDNSPLHF
TRBJ1-5,.,.,TRBV4-1,TGCGCCAGCAGCCAAGAAGGGGGGGCTCGGCAGCCCCAGCATTTT,CASSQEGGARQPQHF
TRBJ1-5,.,.,TRBV2,TGTGCCAGCAGAAAGGACAGTGAATATCAGCCCCAGCATTTT,CASRKDSEYQPQHF
TRBJ1-2,.,TRBD1,TRBV5-1,TGCGCCAGCAGCCGTGGACAGGGAGGGTATGGCTACACCTTC,CASSRGQGGYGYTF
TRBJ2-1,.,TRBD2,TRBV24-1,TGTGCCACCAGTGATAGTAGCGGGTCGACCTACAATGAGCAGTTCTTC,CATSDSSGSTYNEQFF
TRBJ1-5,.,.,TRBV6-2/TRBV6-3,TGTGCCAGCAGTAGGGAGATCAATCAGCCCCAGCATTTT,CASSREINQPQHF
TRBJ1-6,.,TRBD1,TRBV18,TGTGCCAGCTCATTTGGACAGGGTGATAATTCACCCCTCCACTTT,CASSFGQGDNSPLHF
TRBJ1-3,.,.,TRBV19,TGTGCCAGTAGTCCCCGGGGAACATCTGGAAACACCATATATTTT,CASSPRGTSGNTIYF
TRBJ1-1,.,TRBD1,TRBV3-1/TRBV3-2,TGTGCCAGCAGCCAGACCCTGGGACAGAGGAACACTGAAGCTTTCTTT,CASSQTLGQRNTEAFF
TRBJ2-2,.,.,TRBV11-3,TGTGCCAGCAGCCCGGACACCGGGGAGCTGTTTTTT,CASSPDTGELFF
TRBJ1-5,.,.,TRBV5-1,TGCGCCAGCAGGCCTACTGACAGCAGCAATCAGCCCCAGCATTTT,CASRPTDSSNQPQHF
TRBJ1-1,.,TRBD1,TRBV6-5,TGTGCCAGCACTATGGACAGGGGTAGCACTGAAGCTTTCTTT,CASTMDRGSTEAFF
TRBJ2-4,.,TRBD1,TRBV5-1,TGCGCCAGCAGCTTCCAGGGGGCTATAGAAAACATTCAGTACTTC,CASSFQGAIENIQYF
TRBJ1-2,.,TRBD1,TRBV24-1,TGTGCCACCAGTGCCAAACAGGGGGTTTATGGCTACACCTTC,CATSAKQGVYGYTF
TRBJ1-5,.,.,TRBV19,TGTGCCACTACAGTTAGCAATCAGCCCCAGCATTTT,CATTVSNQPQHF
TRBJ1-1,.,TRBD1,TRBV2,TGTGCCAGCAGTGAAATCCCCGGGACAGGGAACACTGAAGCTTTCTTT,CASSEIPGTGNTEAFF
TRBJ2-1,.,.,TRBV12-3/TRBV12-4,TGTGCCAGCAGTTTTCAGGCAGGCTATGAGCAGTTCTTC,CASSFQAGYEQFF
TRBJ1-1,once,.,TRBV11-2,TGTGCCAGCAGCCCGGGGGTTCGTAGGGTAGTAACTGAAGCTTTCTTT,CASSPGVRRVVTEAFF
TRBJ2-7,.,.,TRBV28,TGTGCCAGCCGGCAGGGCGGCGGAACTCCTGACGAGCAGTACTTC,CASRQGGGTPDEQYF
TRBJ2-7,once,TRBD1,TRBV29-1,TGCAGCGTCGGACAGGGTAGGAACGAGCAGTACTTC,CSVGQGRNEQYF
TRBJ1-5,.,TRBD1,TRBV4-2,TGTGCCAGCAGCCAGATTGGACAGGGGGAGTTAAGGACCCAGCATTTT,CASSQIGQGELRTQHF
TRBJ2-7,.,.,TRBV12-2,TGTGCAAGTCGCTCGCCCCGGGACACCCCCTCCTACGAGCAGTACTTC,CASRSPRDTPSYEQYF
TRBJ2-5,once,TRBD2,TRBV7-9,TGTGCCAGCAGCTTAACTCCAAGCGGGAGGGCTTCAGAGACCCAGTACTTC,CASSLTPSGRASETQYF
TRBJ2-3,.,TRBD2,TRBV19,TGTGCCAGTTCTAGCGGGAGCACAGATACGCAGTATTTT,CASSSGSTDTQYF
TRBJ2-3,.,.,TRBV7-2,TGTGCCAGCAGCACCTACTCCGTGGATACGCAGTATTTT,CASSTYSVDTQYF
TRBJ1-2,.,.,TRBV6-5,TGTGCCAGCAATAGAGGCAGTAACTATGGCTACACCTTC,CASNRGSNYGYTF
TRBJ2-7,.,TRBD1,TRBV19,TGTGCCAGTAGTACTGGGACAGGGATCTACGAGCAGTACTTC,CASSTGTGIYEQYF
TRBJ1-6,.,.,TRBV19,TGTGCCAGTAGTATGAGGGGGAACAATTCACCCCTCCACTTT,CASSMRGNNSPLHF
TRBJ1-1,.,.,TRBV2,TGTGCCAGCAGAAAAACCCAGGGGTCTGAAGCTTTCTTT,CASRKTQGSEAFF
TRBJ2-2,.,.,TRBV27,TGTGCCAGCAGTTTACAGGGAGGAGGCGGGGAGCTGTTTTTT,CASSLQGGGGELFF
TRBJ2-1,.,.,TRBV5-8,TGTGCCAGCAGCTTGGGGCGGTCCGTGTACAATGAGCAGTTCTTC,CASSLGRSVYNEQFF
TRBJ1-1,.,.,TRBV20-1,TGCAGTGCTAGAGATCCGGGGGAAGCTTTCTTT,CSARDPGEAFF